Listed here are 30 T cell receptor beta chains from one sample, sequenced in a study of Ad26.COV2.S vaccination and SARS-CoV-2 variants. Treatment here: around 19 received Ad26.COV2.S at low or high dose, single or two shots; several received placebo; per-sample allocation not given. Samples analyzed were those drawn on day 63 after the first vaccine or placebo injection. Using immunoSEQ multiplex PCR, the repertoire was profiled, and TCRdb retains in-frame clones only, with some absent. This sample has about 400,000 clones, with roughly nine tenths found just once. The specimen comprised peripheral blood, sampled in a trial of Ad26.COV2.S vaccine versus placebo. The receptor set was obtained from a person between 18 and 65 years old who received the Ad26.COV2.S COVID-19 vaccine or a placebo.

This clone is a singleton in its sample. The chain employs TRBV2 and TRBJ1-6; tentative D call: TRBD1 (6 bases). Germline CDR1 reads SNHLY; CDR2 reads FYNNEI. This CDR3 spans 15 amino acids. V lost 7 bases, J lost 7 bases, and 17 bases lay in between. The CDR3 bases are TGTGCCAGCAAGAGGTCGGGGGCCGTGAATTCACCCCTCCACTTT. As protein: CASKRSGAVNSPLHF.

This clone qualifies as medium-sized (0.01 to 0.1%). The chain uses TRBV5-6 and TRBJ2-7, with 11 bases matching TRBD1. This CDR3 spans 16 amino acids. Germline V CDR1 and CDR2: SGHDT, YYEEEE. The V gene end was trimmed by 4 bases and the J gene end by 5 bases; junction bases not matched to a gene: 11. The CDR3 DNA follows: TGTGCCAGCAGCGACCTTGGGGACAGGGGGTACAACGAGCAGTACTTC. Its protein product is CASSDLGDRGYNEQYF.

The chain employs TRBV7-8 and TRBJ1-5, with a possible D match to TRBD1 (5 bases). Trimming pared 1 base from V and 4 bases from J, leaving 14 bases between. The CDR3 contains 16 residues. Germline V gene lookup returns CDR1 SGHVS and CDR2 FQNEAQ. The CDR3 sequence is CASSLGAGGANQPQHF. CDR3 DNA: TGTGCCAGCAGCTTAGGGGCTGGGGGAGCAAATCAGCCCCAGCATTTT.

J is TRBJ2-2 and V is TRBV5-1, with a weak D call TRBD2 (6 bases). The V end was cut by 0 bases, the J end by 4 bases, with 16 bases between. The CDR3 covers 17 residues. Germline V gene lookup returns CDR1 SGHRS and CDR2 YFSETQ. This CDR3 reads CASSLDVWQGGTGELFF. In nucleotides, the CDR3 is TGCGCCAGCAGCTTGGATGTTTGGCAGGGAGGCACCGGGGAGCTGTTTTTT.

The chain recombines TRBV5-1 with TRBJ2-1; a weak D match, TRBD2 (6 bases). V lost 4 bases, J lost 4 bases, and 12 bases lay in between. This CDR3 comprises 14 residues. CDR1 and CDR2 (germline): SGHRS, YFSETQ. CDR3 amino acids: CASSLRELYNEQFF. The CDR3, as DNA: TGCGCCAGCAGCCTCCGGGAGCTATACAATGAGCAGTTCTTC.

This chain connects TRBV13 to TRBJ1-3, with 7 bases aligning to TRBD1. This CDR3 contains 16 residues. The germline V gene encodes CDR1 PRHDT and CDR2 FYEKMQ (reference sequence). V shed 5 bases, J shed 0 bases, and the junction held 7 bases outside the gene matches. CDR3 DNA: TGTGCCAGCAGCGAGAGGACAGGAAGCTCTGGAAACACCATATATTTT. Translating it yields CASSERTGSSGNTIYF.

The V and J genes are TRBV7-6 and TRBJ2-6, with 12 bases that match TRBD1. The V segment lost 4 bases and the J segment 4 bases; nucleotides outside the gene matches: 8. The CDR3 runs to 18 residues. Germline lookup yields CDR1 SGHVS and CDR2 FNYEAQ. The CDR3 loop reads CASSSTGTGGAGANVLTF. The CDR3 DNA sequence: TGTGCCAGCAGCTCAACCGGGACAGGGGGCGCAGGGGCCAACGTCCTGACTTTC.

The rearrangement uses TRBV27 and TRBJ2-7; D is undetermined. Trimming cost V 2 bases and J 2 bases, with 7 bases left between them. The CDR3 has 13 residues. Germline CDR1 reads MNHEY; CDR2 reads SMNVEV (reference sequence). The CDR3 loop reads CASSLGSTYEQYF. CDR3 nucleotide sequence: TGTGCCAGCAGTTTAGGTAGTACCTACGAGCAGTACTTC.

The chain joins TRBV6-5 to TRBJ1-5; D is undetermined. Trimming removed 9 bases at V and 5 bases at J, with 14 bases between. The CDR3 extends over 13 amino acids. Germline V lookup: CDR1 MNHEY, CDR2 SVGAGI. The DNA for the CDR3 is TGTGCCAGTGCTGAGGTGAGTTATCAGCCCCAGCATTTT. It codes for CASAEVSYQPQHF.

V usage is TRBV6-2 or TRBV6-3 and J usage is TRBJ2-7, with D possibly matching TRBD2 (5 bases). The CDR3 length is 15 residues. The ends were cut back, 0 bases at V and 6 bases at J, with 15 bases in the middle. Germline CDR1 reads MNHEY; CDR2 reads SVGEGT. The CDR3 reads CASSYSEVSQTEQYF. CDR3 DNA sequence: TGTGCCAGCAGTTACTCGGAGGTCAGCCAAACCGAGCAGTACTTC.

The V and J genes are TRBV6-2 or TRBV6-3 and TRBJ1-1; TRBD1 aligns across 7 bases. CDR3 length equals 15 residues. Trimming at V came to 0 bases and at J to 5 bases, leaving 6 bases not matched to a gene. The germline gives CDR1 MNHEY, CDR2 SVGEGT. The CDR3 nucleotides are TGTGCCAGCAGTTACTCGCAGGGGGAAGGAACTGAAGCTTTCTTT. This translates into CASSYSQGEGTEAFF.

The chain links TRBV7-9 to TRBJ1-2, with TRBD1 matching over 10 bases. Germline-derived CDR1 and CDR2 are SEHNR and FQNEAQ (reference sequence). The CDR3 spans 16 residues. Trimming at V came to 3 bases and at J to 5 bases, leaving 9 bases not matched to a gene. CDR3 in amino acids: CASSFGTGVKFYGYTF. In DNA, the CDR3 is TGTGCCAGCAGCTTCGGGACAGGGGTTAAATTTTATGGCTACACCTTC.

V gene TRBV10-3 combines with J gene TRBJ1-1; a possible D gene is TRBD1 (6 bases). The CDR3 totals 14 residues. Germline CDR1 is ENHRY and CDR2 is SYGVKD. Trimming removed 5 bases from V and 7 bases from J, with 17 bases in between. The DNA for the CDR3 is TGTGCCATCAGTAAAATACAGGGAGTCATTGAAGCTTTCTTT. It encodes CAISKIQGVIEAFF.

V is TRBV13 and J is TRBJ1-2, with 7 bases matching TRBD1. Trimming cost V 4 bases and J 3 bases; bases outside gene matches: 17. Per germline, CDR1 PRHDT and CDR2 FYEKMQ (reference sequence). The CDR3 is 18 residues long. The CDR3 loop reads CASSSGGGRARRDYGYTF. The CDR3 nucleotides are TGTGCCAGCAGCTCAGGGGGGGGCAGGGCCCGTCGTGACTATGGCTACACCTTC.

The CDR3 nucleotides are TGTGCCAGCAGCCAAGATAGGACTAGCGGGGCTTACAATGAGCAGTTCTTC. The encoded protein is CASSQDRTSGAYNEQFF. The chain is built from TRBV14 and TRBJ2-1; 12 bases line up with TRBD2. Germline V gene data show CDR1 as SGHDN and CDR2 as FVKESK. The trim removed 0 bases at V and 4 bases at J, leaving 4 bases unmatched. The CDR3 length is 17 residues.

V gene TRBV30 combines with J gene TRBJ1-1, with a weak D call TRBD1 (6 bases). The CDR3 extends over 13 amino acids. Trimming shortened V by 5 bases and J by 11 bases, and 21 bases separated the two germline ends. In germline, CDR1 is GTSNPN, CDR2 SVGIG (reference sequence). The CDR3 DNA follows: TGTGCCTGGGTCTCCGGGACATCTCCGAGGGCTTTCTTT. It yields the protein CAWVSGTSPRAFF.

CDR3 in amino acids: CASSQGRGAEAFF. The CDR3 DNA is TGTGCCAGCAGCCAAGGCAGGGGTGCTGAAGCTTTCTTT. The chain combines TRBV3-1 (or the pseudogene TRBV3-2) with TRBJ1-1; tentatively, D is TRBD1 (6 bases). The germline CDR1 and CDR2 sequences are LGHDT and YNNKEL (reference sequence). This CDR3 region has 13 residues. V was trimmed by 1 base and J by 6 bases, leaving 9 bases between them.

The chain employs TRBV9 and TRBJ2-2, with a possible D match to TRBD2 (5 bases). The CDR3 is 15 residues long. Trimming left V 0 bases short and J 3 bases short, with 9 bases between. CDR1 and CDR2 (germline): SGDLS, YYNGEE. As DNA, the CDR3 is TGTGCCAGCAGCGTAGCCTTACTAGACACCGGGGAGCTGTTTTTT. This codes for CASSVALLDTGELFF.

The gene calls are TRBV2 and TRBJ1-2; D not resolved. The germline gives CDR1 SNHLY, CDR2 FYNNEI. The CDR3 length is 12 residues. V dropped 7 bases and J dropped 1 base, with 7 bases sitting between them. DNA for the CDR3: TGTGCCAGCATAGGGCTTAACTATGGCTACACCTTC. Amino acid sequence: CASIGLNYGYTF.

This clone is a singleton in its sample. V and J are TRBV16 and TRBJ2-3; D not certain. CDR1 and CDR2 from the germline V gene are KGHSY and FQNENV. The CDR3 extends over 15 amino acids. V gave up 4 bases and J gave up 0 bases, with 11 bases separating them. The CDR3 loop reads CASSRISLSTDTQYF. The CDR3 DNA reads as TGTGCCAGCAGCCGAATCAGCCTGAGCACAGATACGCAGTATTTT. Looking up the rest from reference TRBV16 and TRBJ2-3 gives the full variable domain: GEEVAQTPKHLVRGEGQKAKLYCAPIKGHSYVFWYQQVLKNEFKFLISFQNENVFDETGMPKERFSAKCLPNSPCSLEIQATKLEDSAVYFCASSRISLSTDTQYFGPGTRLTVL.

Concerning this clone: This sequence may be a read error, since a much larger clone differs from it by one base. The chain recombines TRBV5-5 with TRBJ2-7; D gene unclear. The germline CDR1 and CDR2 sequences are SGHKS and YYEKEE (reference sequence). The CDR3 contains 11 residues. The ends were cut back, 4 bases at V and 5 bases at J, with 7 bases in the middle. The CDR3, as DNA: TGTGCCAGCAGCCTAGGGCACGAGCAGTACTTC. Protein sequence: CASSLGHEQYF. Complete variable domain (other parts from reference TRBV5-5 and TRBJ2-7): DAGVTQSPTHLIKTRGQQVTLRCSPISGHKSVSWYQQVLGQGPQFIFQYYEKEERGRGNFPDRFSARQFPNYSSELNVNALLLGDSALYLCASSLGHEQYFGPGTRLTVT.

The chain recombines TRBV4-1 with TRBJ1-1, with TRBD1 as a possible D gene (6 bases). This CDR3 comprises 15 residues. Trimming stripped 3 bases from V and 5 bases from J, with 16 bases between. Germline V gene sequence: CDR1 MGHRA, CDR2 YSYEKL. The CDR3 DNA follows: TGCGCCAGCAGCCACTCGACAGGCCTGGATACTGAAGCTTTCTTT. Translation gives CASSHSTGLDTEAFF.

This rearrangement joins TRBV27 to TRBJ2-7; D possibly uses TRBD1 or TRBD2 (5 bases each). V gave up 0 bases and J gave up 2 bases, with 14 bases separating them. Germline V gene data show CDR1 as MNHEY and CDR2 as SMNVEV (reference sequence). The CDR3 length is 16 residues. CDR3 sequence (DNA): TGTGCCAGCAGTTTATCGAGGGGAAGGGCCCCCTACGAGCAGTACTTC. Amino acids: CASSLSRGRAPYEQYF.

V and J are TRBV6-5 and TRBJ2-7; D unclear. The germline V gene encodes CDR1 MNHEY and CDR2 SVGAGI. V was clipped by 5 bases and J by 0 bases, with 8 bases between them. CDR3 length: 13 amino acids. For the CDR3, the DNA is TGTGCCAGCAGTACACCGAGCTCCTACGAGCAGTACTTC. Its translation: CASSTPSSYEQYF.

The chain uses TRBV2 and TRBJ1-4, with D hard to call. The CDR3 covers 12 residues. From germline, CDR1 is SNHLY and CDR2 FYNNEI. Trimming stripped 3 bases from V and 6 bases from J, with 5 bases between. The CDR3 bases are TGTGCCAGCAGTGATATAGATGAAAAACTGTTTTTT. Its protein is CASSDIDEKLFF.

The table lists this clone with a count of one. The chain combines TRBV28 with TRBJ1-4; the D is unclear. The CDR3 length is 15 residues. Germline V CDR1 and CDR2: MDHEN, SYDVKM. Trimming shortened V by 3 bases and J by 0 bases, and 8 bases separated the two germline ends. The CDR3 is CASSLVSATNEKLFF. The CDR3 DNA follows: TGTGCCAGCAGTTTGGTTAGTGCAACTAATGAAAAACTGTTTTTT.

The table lists this clone with a count of one. V is TRBV27 and J is TRBJ2-2; no firm D call. Deletions cut 2 bases from V and 5 bases from J, with 6 bases between. Per germline, CDR1 MNHEY and CDR2 SMNVEV (reference sequence). The length of the CDR3 is 13 residues. As DNA, the CDR3 is TGTGCCAGCAGTTTAATCCCAACCGGGGAGCTGTTTTTT. Protein product: CASSLIPTGELFF.

The V and J genes are TRBV5-1 and TRBJ2-3; the match to TRBD2 covers 8 bases. This CDR3 spans 15 amino acids. Germline CDR1 is SGHRS and CDR2 is YFSETQ. V shed 2 bases, J shed 3 bases, and the junction held 5 bases outside the gene matches. Here the CDR3 reads CASSLRLARTDTQYF. The CDR3 nucleotides are TGCGCCAGCAGCTTACGACTAGCGAGGACAGATACGCAGTATTTT.

The chain employs TRBV12-3 or TRBV12-4 and TRBJ1-1; 7 bases fit TRBD1. The CDR3 is 13 residues long. Trimming removed 2 bases from V and 6 bases from J; junction bases left unmatched: 3. For the CDR3, the DNA is TGTGCCAGCAGTTTATTTCAGGGGGCTGAAGCTTTCTTT. It is translated as CASSLFQGAEAFF.

J is TRBJ1-2 and V is TRBV19; a possible D gene is TRBD1 (6 bases). CDR1 is LNHDA and CDR2 is SQIVND in the germline V gene (reference sequence). The CDR3 is made up of 14 amino acids. The V end was cut by 5 bases, the J end by 4 bases, with 14 bases between. The CDR3 sequence is CASSPGQIFYGYTF. The CDR3 DNA sequence: TGTGCCAGTAGTCCCGGACAGATCTTCTATGGCTACACCTTC. The whole variable domain, remainder taken from reference TRBV19 and TRBJ1-2, is DGGITQSPKYLFRKEGQNVTLSCEQNLNHDAMYWYRQDPGQGLRLIYYSQIVNDFQKGDIAEGYSVSREKKESFPLTVTSAQKNPTAFYLCASSPGQIFYGYTFGSGTRLTVV.